The TCR beta chain described here comes from a study of blood T cells in healthy people across ages. Regarding the study as a whole: The study found more naive CD4+ cells and higher diversity in long-lived than aged donors.

A second PCR of roughly 6 to 12 cycles used a sample-barcoded 5' primer and a J-beta primer mix. TCRdb reprocessed the 5' RACE reads with MiXCR, giving one entry per CDR3 protein. This sample has under 950,000 distinct CDR3 sequences, with about 24% found just once. Details on this clonotype: Its antigen is as yet unknown. One end of the junction varies from germline; a read error may be responsible.

CDR3 length equals 15 residues. CDR1 is SEHNR, CDR2 FQNEAQ, per germline (reference sequence). The gene calls are TRBV7-9 and TRBJ2-5; D unresolved. The receptor comes from a man aged 65-85 years in good health. The sequenced material came from blood. This CDR3 reads CDSSFYLNGLETQYF. CDR3 DNA sequence: TGTGACAGCAGCTTTTATTTAAATGGCCTCGAGACCCAGTACTTC.